This paragraph reports one T cell receptor (beta chain). The antigen is unknown. MiXCR, run by TCRdb on the RACE reads, gives a single entry per CDR3 protein. Of about 110,000 distinct CDR3 sequences in the sample, approximately 12% were seen once. The sample originates from a study of human T cells and chemical hapten exposure. Broader study findings: A positive correlation with patch test score was shown by PT1 expanded TCR counts. The formation of large CDR3 similarity clusters by expanded TCRs significantly exceeded that of controls.

Specified time point: pre-sensitization, week 0. Treatment reported: therapeutic diphenylcyclopropenone sensitization with weekly scalp DPC. Germline V gives CDR1 KGHSH, CDR2 LQKENI. With 6 bases removed from V and 7 bases from J, the gap between germline ends came to 13 bases. There are 13 residues in the CDR3. The TCR was taken from a woman aged 45-59 years with alopecia areata. Some clones in this sample may be carry-over from other donors' samples. This sample comprised whole blood, obtained in connection with sensitization to the hapten diphenylcyclopropenone (DPC). The rearrangement joins TRBV18 to TRBJ1-5; D possibly corresponds to TRBD1 (6 bases). CDR3 sequence reads: CASSQGKEQPQHF. The CDR3 DNA follows: TGTGCCAGCTCCCAGGGGAAGGAGCAGCCCCAGCATTTT. Complete variable domain (other parts from reference TRBV18 and TRBJ1-5): NAGVMQNPRHLVRRRGQEARLRCSPMKGHSHVYWYRQLPEEGLKFMVYLQKENIIDESGMPKERFSAEFPKEGPSILRIQQVVRGDSAAYFCASSQGKEQPQHFGDGTRLSIL.